This T cell receptor beta chain originates from a study of T cell responses to AZD1222 COVID-19 vaccine. Findings and caveats of the study: Dominant CD4 TCR responses targeted spike regions 160-218 and 743-854. The sample set comprised mostly white British donors with more females, and clonal diversity was possibly underestimated.

The method was immunoSEQ multiplex PCR; TCRdb's version includes in-frame clones alone and lacks a portion of them. The table records more than 80,000 clones, roughly 92% of them present only once. Concerning this clone: Its cognate antigen is unknown.

Germline assignment: CDR1 SGDLS and CDR2 YYNGEE. V lost 3 bases to trimming and J lost 7 bases, with 14 bases between them. The CDR3 sequence is 14 residues long. The V gene is TRBV9, the J gene TRBJ2-1, with D tentatively TRBD1 (6 bases). The sequenced sample was peripheral blood, obtained 28 days after the second AZD1222 dose. This clonotype originated in an adult who received the AZD1222 COVID-19 vaccine. In DNA form, the CDR3 reads TGTGCCAGCAGCGCGATACCAGGGGTTAATGAGCAGTTCTTC. Protein: CASSAIPGVNEQFF.